This T cell receptor (beta chain) comes out of a study of cytomegalovirus exposure and HLA in healthy donors. 60 Vbeta and 13 Jbeta primers were used in PCR. This table comes from immunoSEQ multiplex PCR, and its TCRdb copy is limited to in-frame clones, with some not included. Of some 87,000 clones in the sample, approximately 79% were seen once. The length of the CDR3 is 15 residues. Germline V gives CDR1 MNHNS, CDR2 SASEGT. Trimming removed 2 bases at V and 4 bases at J, with 14 bases between. Healthy individuals who donated bone marrow served as the donors. The TCR originated in a man between 25 and 39 years old in good health and CMV-seronegative. The source material was PBMCs. V and J are TRBV6-1 and TRBJ1-2, with D perhaps TRBD1 (6 bases). The CDR3 loop is CASSEFEQGGYGYTF. The CDR3 region has the DNA TGTGCCAGCAGTGAATTCGAACAGGGCGGCTATGGCTACACCTTC.